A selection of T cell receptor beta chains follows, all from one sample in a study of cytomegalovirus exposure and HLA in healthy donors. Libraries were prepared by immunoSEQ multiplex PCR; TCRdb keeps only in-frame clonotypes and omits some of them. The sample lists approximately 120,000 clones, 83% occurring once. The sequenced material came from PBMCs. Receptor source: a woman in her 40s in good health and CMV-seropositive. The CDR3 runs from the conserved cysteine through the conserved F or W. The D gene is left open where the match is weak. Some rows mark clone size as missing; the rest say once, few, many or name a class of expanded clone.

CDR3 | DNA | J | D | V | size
CASSLRDRGQAFF | TGTGCCAGCAGCTTACGGGACAGGGGTCAGGCTTTCTTT | TRBJ1-1 | TRBD1 | TRBV7-2 | NA
CASSQGPDRENTEAFF | TGCGCCAGCAGCCAGGGTCCCGACAGGGAGAACACTGAAGCTTTCTTT | TRBJ1-1 | TRBD1 | TRBV5-1 | once
CASAPGALSEQYF | TGCGCCAGCGCCCCAGGGGCCCTCAGCGAGCAGTACTTC | TRBJ2-7 | NA | TRBV10-1 | NA
CATRTVGNTEAFF | TGTGCCACCCGGACAGTCGGGAACACTGAAGCTTTCTTT | TRBJ1-1 | NA | TRBV6-1 | NA
CASSEYLGGVSTGELFF | TGTGCCAGCAGTGAATATTTAGGGGGCGTTAGCACCGGGGAGCTGTTTTTT | TRBJ2-2 | TRBD1 | TRBV25-1 | NA
CASSLELAQPQHF | TGTGCCAGCAGCTTAGAATTAGCTCAGCCCCAGCATTTT | TRBJ1-5 | NA | TRBV11-2 | NA
CASSKREGYEQYF | TGTGCCAGCAGCAAGCGGGAGGGCTACGAGCAGTACTTC | TRBJ2-7 | TRBD2 | TRBV6-1 | once
CASSFQGGHQPQHF | TGTGCCAGCAGTTTCCAGGGGGGCCATCAGCCCCAGCATTTT | TRBJ1-5 | TRBD1 | TRBV28 | NA
CASSQDRTGSYEQYF | TGCGCCAGCAGCCAAGATAGAACGGGGTCCTACGAGCAGTACTTC | TRBJ2-7 | NA | TRBV4-3 | NA
CASSFSYEQYF | TGTGCCAGCAGCTTCTCCTACGAGCAGTACTTC | TRBJ2-7 | NA | TRBV5-8 | NA
CASSPGQDNEKLFF | TGCGCCAGCAGCCCCGGACAGGATAATGAAAAACTGTTTTTT | TRBJ1-4 | TRBD1 | TRBV5-1 | NA
CASNSRFAGGSSYEQYF | TGTGCCAGCAACAGTCGATTCGCGGGCGGGAGCTCCTACGAGCAGTACTTC | TRBJ2-7 | TRBD2 | TRBV27 | NA
CASSLYSTGTEPQHF | TGTGCCAGCAGTCTTTACTCGACAGGTACTGAGCCCCAGCATTTT | TRBJ1-5 | NA | TRBV7-2 | NA
CAANSGNQPQHF | TGTGCCGCCAATAGCGGCAATCAGCCCCAGCATTTT | TRBJ1-5 | NA | TRBV2 | NA
CASSPGQGVYF | TGTGCCAGCAGTCCGGGACAGGGGGTGTACTTC | TRBJ2-4 | TRBD1 | TRBV6-4 | NA
CASSGGRGGGGNIQYF | TGTGCCAGCAGTGGGGGGCGGGGGGGCGGTGGAAACATTCAGTACTTC | TRBJ2-4 | TRBD2 | TRBV6-1 | once
CASSAYSSGSAYEQYF | TGTGCCAGCAGTGCATATTCTAGCGGGTCAGCCTACGAGCAGTACTTC | TRBJ2-7 | TRBD2 | TRBV6-1 | NA
CASSIINSGANVLTF | TGTGCCAGTAGTATTATAAACTCTGGGGCCAACGTCCTGACTTTC | TRBJ2-6 | NA | TRBV19 | NA